This paragraph covers one TCR beta chain sequence. The V and J ends lost 0 bases and 12 bases respectively, with 18 bases between them. CDR1 and CDR2 (germline): SGHKS, YYEKEE (reference sequence). This CDR3 is 14 amino acids long. Authors' methods: Estimation of nucleated cell counts was performed using reference gene primer amplification. Produced via immunoSEQ multiplex PCR; TCRdb's table is partial and in-frame only. That table furnishes V, J and clone size, whereas the DNA furnished D and trimming. The sample has 150,000 to 200,000 clones, about 89% seen once. The data stem from a study of blood T cell repertoires in COVID-19. Study overall: COVID-19 samples, acute and convalescent, were from the United States, Italy and Spain. T cells, B-cell-depleted T cells, or PBMCs provided the cDNA or gDNA that served as material.

The TCR sequence derives from a man in his sixties or seventies with acute or convalescent COVID-19. The chain combines TRBV5-5 with TRBJ1-2; TRBD1 is a possible D gene (6 bases). Source material: peripheral blood. The CDR3 sequence is CASSLAGQLDSNTF. The CDR3, as DNA: TGTGCCAGCAGCTTGGCCGGACAGCTGGATAGTAACACCTTC.